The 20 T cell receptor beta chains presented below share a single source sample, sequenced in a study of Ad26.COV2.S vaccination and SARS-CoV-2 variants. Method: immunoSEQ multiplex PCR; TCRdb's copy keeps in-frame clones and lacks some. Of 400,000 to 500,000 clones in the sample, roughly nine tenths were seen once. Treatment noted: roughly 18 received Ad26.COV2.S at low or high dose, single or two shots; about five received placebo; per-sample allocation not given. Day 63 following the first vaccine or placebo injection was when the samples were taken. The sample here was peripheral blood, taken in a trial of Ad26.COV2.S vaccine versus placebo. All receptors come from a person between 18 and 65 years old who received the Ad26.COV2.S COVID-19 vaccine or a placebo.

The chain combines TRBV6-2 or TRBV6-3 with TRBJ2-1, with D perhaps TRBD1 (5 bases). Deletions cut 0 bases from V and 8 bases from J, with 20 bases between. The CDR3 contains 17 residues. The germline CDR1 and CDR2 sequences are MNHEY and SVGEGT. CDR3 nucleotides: TGTGCCAGCAGTTACTCGACTGGGATGGGGCAGGTGGATGAGCAGTTCTTC. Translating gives CASSYSTGMGQVDEQFF.

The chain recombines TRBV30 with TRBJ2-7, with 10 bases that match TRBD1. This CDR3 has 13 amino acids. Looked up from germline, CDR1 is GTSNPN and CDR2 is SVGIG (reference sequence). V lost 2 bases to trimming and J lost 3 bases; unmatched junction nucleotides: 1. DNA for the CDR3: TGTGCCTGGAGTCGGGACAGGGGCTACGAGCAGTACTTC. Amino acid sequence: CAWSRDRGYEQYF.

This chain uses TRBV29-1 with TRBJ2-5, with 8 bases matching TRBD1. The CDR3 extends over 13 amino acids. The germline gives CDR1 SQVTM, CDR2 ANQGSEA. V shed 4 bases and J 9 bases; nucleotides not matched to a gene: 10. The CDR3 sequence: CSVGETGVVPQYF. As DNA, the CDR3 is TGCAGCGTTGGGGAGACAGGGGTTGTTCCCCAGTACTTC.

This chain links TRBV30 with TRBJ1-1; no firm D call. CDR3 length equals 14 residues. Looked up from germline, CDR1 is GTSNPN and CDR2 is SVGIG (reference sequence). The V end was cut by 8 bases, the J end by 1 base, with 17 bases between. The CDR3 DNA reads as TGTGCCCGGTTGGGGAGAGGTAGGAACACTGAAGCTTTCTTT. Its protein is CARLGRGRNTEAFF.

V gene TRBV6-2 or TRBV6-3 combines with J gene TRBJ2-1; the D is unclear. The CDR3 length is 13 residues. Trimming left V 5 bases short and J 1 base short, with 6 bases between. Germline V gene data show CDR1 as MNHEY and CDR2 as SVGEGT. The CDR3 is CASSKGSYNEQFF. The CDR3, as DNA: TGTGCCAGCAGTAAGGGTTCCTACAATGAGCAGTTCTTC.

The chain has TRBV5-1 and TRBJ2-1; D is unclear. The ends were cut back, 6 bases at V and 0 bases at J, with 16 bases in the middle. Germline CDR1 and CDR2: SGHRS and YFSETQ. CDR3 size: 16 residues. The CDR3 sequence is CASNPSDLGSYNEQFF. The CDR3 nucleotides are TGCGCCAGCAACCCGAGCGACCTGGGCTCCTACAATGAGCAGTTCTTC.

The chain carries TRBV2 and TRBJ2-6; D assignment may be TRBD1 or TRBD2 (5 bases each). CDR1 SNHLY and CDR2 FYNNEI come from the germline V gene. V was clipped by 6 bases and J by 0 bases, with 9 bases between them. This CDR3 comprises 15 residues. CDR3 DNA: TGTGCCAGCAGCCGGGACCTCTCTGGGGCCAACGTCCTGACTTTC. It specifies CASSRDLSGANVLTF.

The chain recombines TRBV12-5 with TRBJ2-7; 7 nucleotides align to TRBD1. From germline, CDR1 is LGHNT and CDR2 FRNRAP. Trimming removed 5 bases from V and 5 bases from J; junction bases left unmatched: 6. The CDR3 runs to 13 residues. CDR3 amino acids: CASGLTGNHEQYF. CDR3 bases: TGTGCTAGTGGTCTGACAGGGAACCACGAGCAGTACTTC.

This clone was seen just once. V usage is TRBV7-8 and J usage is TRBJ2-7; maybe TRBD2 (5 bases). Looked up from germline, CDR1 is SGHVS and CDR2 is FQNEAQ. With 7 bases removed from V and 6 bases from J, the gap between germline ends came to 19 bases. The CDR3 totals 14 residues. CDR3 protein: CASTAGPGIGEQYV. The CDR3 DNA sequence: TGTGCCAGCACCGCAGGACCCGGGATTGGCGAGCAGTACGTC.

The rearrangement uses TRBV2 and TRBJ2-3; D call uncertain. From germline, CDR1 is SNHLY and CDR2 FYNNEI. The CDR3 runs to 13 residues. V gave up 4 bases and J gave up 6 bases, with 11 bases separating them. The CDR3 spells CASSVQLWDTQYF. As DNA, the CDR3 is TGTGCCAGCAGTGTCCAGCTCTGGGATACGCAGTATTTT. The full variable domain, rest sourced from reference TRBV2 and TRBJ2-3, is EPEVTQTPSHQVTQMGQEVILRCVPISNHLYFYWYRQILGQKVEFLVSFYNNEISEKSEIFDDQFSVERPDGSNFTLKIRSTKLEDSAMYFCASSVQLWDTQYFGPGTRLTVL.

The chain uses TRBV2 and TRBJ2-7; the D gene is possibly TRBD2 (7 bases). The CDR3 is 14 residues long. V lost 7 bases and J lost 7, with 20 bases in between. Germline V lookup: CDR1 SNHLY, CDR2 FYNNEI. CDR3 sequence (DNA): TGTGCCAGCACGGCGGGGGCCTCTCTAATTGAGCAGTACTTC. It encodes CASTAGASLIEQYF.

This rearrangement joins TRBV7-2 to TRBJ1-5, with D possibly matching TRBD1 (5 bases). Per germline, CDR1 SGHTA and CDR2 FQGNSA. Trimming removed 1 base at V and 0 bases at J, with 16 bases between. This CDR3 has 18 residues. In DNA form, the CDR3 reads TGTGCCAGCAGCTTAGGGATGGGACTCCCCTATAGCAATCAGCCCCAGCATTTT. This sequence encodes CASSLGMGLPYSNQPQHF.

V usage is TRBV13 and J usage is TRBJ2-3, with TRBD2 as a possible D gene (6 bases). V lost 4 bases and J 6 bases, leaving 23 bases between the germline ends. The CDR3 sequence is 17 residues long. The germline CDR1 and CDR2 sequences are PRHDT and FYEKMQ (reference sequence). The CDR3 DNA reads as TGTGCCAGCAGCTGGACCGGGACTCCCCAAAACCGGGATACGCAGTATTTT. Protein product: CASSWTGTPQNRDTQYF.

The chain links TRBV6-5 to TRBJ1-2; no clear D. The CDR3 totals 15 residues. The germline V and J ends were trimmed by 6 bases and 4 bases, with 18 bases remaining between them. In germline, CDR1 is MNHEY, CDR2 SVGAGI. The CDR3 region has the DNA TGTGCCAGCAGCCAAAGAGAGCCCATGACCTATGGCTACACCTTC. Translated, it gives CASSQREPMTYGYTF.

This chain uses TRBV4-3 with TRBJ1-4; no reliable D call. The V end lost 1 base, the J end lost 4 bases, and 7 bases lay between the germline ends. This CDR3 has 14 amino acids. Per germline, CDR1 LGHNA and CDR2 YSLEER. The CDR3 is CASSQVNRNEKLFF. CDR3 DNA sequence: TGCGCCAGCAGCCAAGTCAACCGTAATGAAAAACTGTTTTTT.

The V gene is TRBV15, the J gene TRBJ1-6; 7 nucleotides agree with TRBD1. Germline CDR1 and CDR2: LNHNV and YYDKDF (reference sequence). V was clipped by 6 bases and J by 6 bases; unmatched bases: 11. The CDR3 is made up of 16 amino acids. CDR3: CATRSGMDRINSPLHF. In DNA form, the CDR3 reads TGTGCCACCAGGTCTGGGATGGACAGGATTAATTCACCCCTCCACTTT.

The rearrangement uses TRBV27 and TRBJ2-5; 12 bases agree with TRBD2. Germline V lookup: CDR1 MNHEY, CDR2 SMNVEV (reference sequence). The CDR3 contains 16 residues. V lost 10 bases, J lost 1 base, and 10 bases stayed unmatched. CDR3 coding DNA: TGTGCCATCCGATGGGCTAGCGGGGGGGCCCAAGAGACCCAGTACTTC. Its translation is CAIRWASGGAQETQYF.

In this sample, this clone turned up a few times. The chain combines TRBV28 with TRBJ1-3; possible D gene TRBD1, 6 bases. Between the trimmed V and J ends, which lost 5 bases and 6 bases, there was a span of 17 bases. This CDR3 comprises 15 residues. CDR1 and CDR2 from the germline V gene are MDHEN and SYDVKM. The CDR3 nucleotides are TGTGCCAGCAGTCCCCCAGACCCAGGGGAAAACACCATATATTTT. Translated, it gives CASSPPDPGENTIYF.

The CDR3 region is CATEPLAGGPDTQYF. The CDR3 DNA sequence: TGTGCCACCGAACCACTAGCGGGAGGGCCAGATACGCAGTATTTT. The chain combines TRBV7-3 with TRBJ2-3, with 13 bases fitting TRBD2. The V and J ends lost 10 bases and 4 bases, in that order; junction bases with no gene match: 8. The length of the CDR3 is 15 residues. Germline lookup yields CDR1 SGHTA and CDR2 FQGTGA.

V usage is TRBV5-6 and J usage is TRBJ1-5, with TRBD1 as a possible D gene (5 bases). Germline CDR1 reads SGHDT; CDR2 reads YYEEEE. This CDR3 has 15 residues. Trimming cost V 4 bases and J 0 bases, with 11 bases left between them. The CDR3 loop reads CASSRGPYSNQPQHF. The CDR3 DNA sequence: TGTGCCAGCAGCAGGGGTCCTTATAGCAATCAGCCCCAGCATTTT. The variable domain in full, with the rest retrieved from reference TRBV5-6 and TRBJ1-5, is DAGVTQSPTHLIKTRGQQVTLRCSPKSGHDTVSWYQQALGQGPQFIFQYYEEEERQRGNFPDRFSGHQFPNYSSELNVNALLLGDSALYLCASSRGPYSNQPQHFGDGTRLSIL.